The sequence of this TCR beta chain was determined in a study of blood T cell repertoires in COVID-19 (TCRdb year 2020). General notes on the study: The collaborator samples originated in the United States, Italy and Spain and spanned the acute and convalescent phases of COVID-19. Where available, HLA class I and class II types were obtained from metadata supplied by the sample provider rather than from assay-based typing. The sample metadata nearly always contained a de-identified subject ID, COVID-19 status, age in years and sex. The prospective study material was composed of cDNA or gDNA derived from T cells, B-cell-depleted T cells, or PBMCs. Subjects who had been exposed to COVID-19, were actively infected with it, or had recovered from it provided the deeply sampled blood TCRbeta repertoires that made up the dataset. The samples were drawn from the first 160 participants of the ongoing ImmuneRACE study and from about 1,200 subjects provided by 6 global collaborators. The repertoires were made available in a free public database intended to serve as a resource for research on the immune response to SARS-CoV-2. What the work shows at the level of the full study, not this receptor alone: How much clinical and demographic metadata was included differed by source and by participant, and the metadata was provided uncurated.

Concerning this clone: Its binding antigen is unknown. The record has no base qualities; no much larger clone is one base away.

The immunoSEQ Assay, a bias-controlled multiplex PCR, was used to amplify TCRbeta CDR3 regions from genomic DNA. Per the authors' processing: The number of nucleated cells in each sample was estimated by amplification of reference gene primers within the assay. To quantify the absolute abundance of each unique TCRbeta CDR3 rearrangement, sequence reads were collapsed and filtered. For each sample, productive Simpson clonality was calculated by taking the square root of Simpson's diversity index across productive rearrangements. TCRdb took over this immuneACCESS table, retaining in-frame rearrangements with V and J assigned. Such tables are incomplete; in checked studies, under half of the missing clones stem from an unresolved V gene, and the remainder is unexplained. From that table come the V and J calls and clone size; the DNA was used to work out D and trimming. The sample table contains about 60,000 clones; only one count was recorded for roughly 74% of them. The ten top clones hold around 25% of the sample.

The germline V gene encodes CDR1 KGHSH and CDR2 LQKENI. CDR3 length: 15 amino acids, cysteine to phenylalanine. The read is trimmed to its CDR3 DNA, 45 bases read in frame from base 1. V is cut by 6 bases and J by 4 bases, and the space between the germline ends is 18 bases. Collaborating institutions collected whole blood in K2EDTA tubes following their own protocols. For TCRbeta analysis, collaborator samples were shipped as frozen whole blood, as isolated PBMCs, or as DNA extracted from either sample type. The rearrangement joined TRBV18 to TRBJ1-2, with the D gene uncertain. Sequencing was done on a sample of peripheral blood. The clonotype was recovered from a human donor in a cohort sampled during active COVID-19. The CDR3: CASSLEGPASYGYTF. The DNA reads TGTGCCAGCTCCCTTGAGGGCCCAGCCAGCTATGGCTACACCTTC.